The 22 T cell receptor beta chains below come from one sample, sequenced in a study of blood T cell repertoires in COVID-19. Generated by immunoSEQ multiplex PCR, the TCRdb table keeps only in-frame clones and is missing some. The data show about 260,000 clones, around 90% seen once. Sample: peripheral blood. These receptors all come from a human donor in a cohort sampled during active COVID-19.

This clone was recorded only once. In nucleotides, the CDR3 is TGCGCCAGCAGCCGCTTAGCGGGCTTCTCCTACAATGAGCAGTTCTTC. Encoded protein: CASSRLAGFSYNEQFF. This chain links TRBV4-3 with TRBJ2-1, with TRBD2 matching 7 bases. With V trimmed by 4 bases and J by 0 bases, 6 bases remained unmatched. The CDR3 consists of 16 residues. Germline V gene sequence: CDR1 LGHNA, CDR2 YSLEER.

The chain links TRBV5-1 to TRBJ2-7; TRBD2 is a possible D gene (5 bases). The CDR3 spans 13 residues. Germline values: CDR1 SGHRS, CDR2 YFSETQ. V lost 0 bases and J lost 5, with 9 bases in between. The CDR3 is CASSLGGLDEQYF. The CDR3 DNA is TGCGCCAGCAGCTTGGGAGGGCTCGACGAGCAGTACTTC.

This clone was counted a few times. This chain joins TRBV6-2 or TRBV6-3 and TRBJ2-3, with no clear D. The germline V gene has CDR1 MNHEY and CDR2 SVGEGT. Deletions cut 6 bases from V and 2 bases from J, with 18 bases between. The CDR3 is made up of 16 amino acids. The CDR3 reads CASSSISRLVTDTQYF. CDR3 sequence (DNA): TGTGCCAGCAGCTCCATTTCTCGACTCGTCACAGATACGCAGTATTTT.

The rearrangement joins TRBV2 to TRBJ1-6, with 8 bases fitting TRBD1. V lost 5 bases to trimming and J lost 9 bases; unmatched junction nucleotides: 3. Germline V gene data show CDR1 as SNHLY and CDR2 as FYNNEI. The CDR3 length is 13 residues. The CDR3: CASSQGAGSPLHF. In nucleotides, the CDR3 is TGTGCCAGCAGTCAGGGGGCTGGTTCACCCCTCCACTTT.

The chain joins TRBV19 to TRBJ1-1, with a weak D call TRBD1 (5 bases). Trimming left V 2 bases short and J 10 bases short, with 14 bases between. Germline V lookup: CDR1 LNHDA, CDR2 SQIVND (reference sequence). The CDR3 has 13 amino acids. The CDR3 DNA sequence: TGTGCCAGTAGTATACGCGCACAGGTCGGAGCTTTCTTT. Amino acid sequence: CASSIRAQVGAFF.

The chain has TRBV18 and TRBJ1-4; a weak D match, TRBD1 (5 bases). The ends were cut back, 2 bases at V and 7 bases at J, with 14 bases in the middle. Germline V lookup: CDR1 KGHSH, CDR2 LQKENI. The CDR3 length is 15 residues. The CDR3 sequence: CASSPRVRGGEKLFF. CDR3 coding DNA: TGTGCCAGCTCACCAAGAGTGCGGGGGGGTGAAAAACTGTTTTTT.

Worth noting for this clone: Germline and junction disagree at one end, which may indicate a read error. The same CDR3 is also encoded by other DNA sequences in this sample. CDR3 nucleotides: TGTGCCAGCAGTGAAAGGCTAGCGCTATCCTATGAGCAGTACTTC. This codes for CASSERLALSYEQYF. The V call is TRBV6-1, the J call TRBJ2-7, with D tentatively TRBD2 (6 bases). The CDR3 totals 15 residues. Looked up from germline, CDR1 is MNHNS and CDR2 is SASEGT.

The chain recombines TRBV7-8 with TRBJ2-7, with a possible D match to TRBD2 (5 bases). From germline, CDR1 is SGHVS and CDR2 FQNEAQ. This CDR3 spans 14 amino acids. The germline V and J ends were trimmed by 2 bases and 5 bases, with 13 bases remaining between them. Written as DNA, the CDR3 is TGTGCCAGCAGCTTAAGGGTCTCGAGGGACGAGCAGTACTTC. Protein product: CASSLRVSRDEQYF.

The J gene is TRBJ1-2, the V gene TRBV9, with a tentative D call TRBD1 (5 bases). The germline CDR1 and CDR2 sequences are SGDLS and YYNGEE. The CDR3 spans 11 residues. CDR3 DNA: TGTGAGGCGCTGGGGGGGTATGGCTACACCTTC. As protein: CEALGGYGYTF.

This chain links TRBV2 with TRBJ2-1; 10 bases are shared with TRBD2. Germline lookup yields CDR1 SNHLY and CDR2 FYNNEI. The CDR3 is 12 residues long. V was clipped by 6 bases and J by 7 bases; unmatched bases: 0. The CDR3 region has the DNA TGTGCCAGCAGACTAGCGGGAAATGAGCAGTTCTTC. As protein: CASRLAGNEQFF.

The chain couples TRBV6-2 or TRBV6-3 to TRBJ1-1, with a possible D match to TRBD1 (6 bases). With 0 bases removed from V and 5 bases from J, the gap between germline ends came to 19 bases. Germline V CDR1 and CDR2: MNHEY, SVGEGT. The CDR3 is 17 amino acids. CDR3 amino acids: CASSYSGEGVRITEAFF. CDR3 DNA: TGTGCCAGCAGTTACTCCGGGGAGGGGGTGAGGATAACTGAAGCTTTCTTT.

The CDR3 region is CASSLLMEGPHTDTQYF. The CDR3 bases are TGTGCCAGCAGCTTATTGATGGAGGGTCCTCACACAGATACGCAGTATTTT. This rearrangement joins TRBV7-2 to TRBJ2-3, with a possible D match to TRBD2 (6 bases). Between the trimmed V and J ends, which lost 2 bases and 2 bases, there was a span of 17 bases. Germline lookup yields CDR1 SGHTA and CDR2 FQGNSA. The CDR3 runs to 17 residues.

V is TRBV5-4 and J is TRBJ2-1; D possibly corresponds to TRBD1 (6 bases). The CDR3 covers 15 residues. Germline values: CDR1 SGHNT, CDR2 YYREEE (reference sequence). V was cut by 2 bases and J by 4 bases, with 13 bases left in between. The CDR3 coding sequence is TGTGCCAGCAGCTTCACAGGGTATTGGTACAATGAGCAGTTCTTC. This codes for CASSFTGYWYNEQFF. Variable domain in full (rest from reference TRBV5-4 and TRBJ2-1): ETGVTQSPTHLIKTRGQQVTLRCSSQSGHNTVSWYQQALGQGPQFIFQYYREEENGRGNFPPRFSGLQFPNYSSELNVNALELDDSALYLCASSFTGYWYNEQFFGPGTRLTVL.

The CDR3 protein is CASSIWGAGVNEQYF. The CDR3 DNA sequence: TGTGCCAGTAGTATTTGGGGGGCGGGAGTAAACGAGCAGTACTTC. The chain joins TRBV19 to TRBJ2-7; possibly TRBD2 for D (7 bases). This CDR3 has 15 amino acids. Looked up from germline, CDR1 is LNHDA and CDR2 is SQIVND (reference sequence). Between the trimmed V and J ends, which lost 3 bases and 5 bases, there was a span of 17 bases.

V gene TRBV6-1 combines with J gene TRBJ2-7, with TRBD1 as a possible D gene (5 bases). The CDR3 consists of 14 residues. Between the trimmed V and J ends, which lost 1 base and 12 bases, there was a span of 19 bases. CDR1 is MNHNS, CDR2 SASEGT, per germline. CDR3 protein: CASSEDAGITALYF. The CDR3 nucleotides are TGTGCCAGCAGTGAAGATGCAGGGATCACAGCTCTGTACTTC.

This clone was counted a single time. CDR3 residues: CASSYLAGLGTDTQYF. The CDR3 bases are TGTGCCAGCAGCTACTTAGCGGGCCTAGGAACAGATACGCAGTATTTT. The V and J genes are TRBV5-4 and TRBJ2-3, with TRBD2 matching over 7 bases. The germline V gene has CDR1 SGHNT and CDR2 YYREEE (reference sequence). This CDR3 has 16 amino acids. V gave up 3 bases and J gave up 3 bases; unmatched junction bases: 10.

This sequence joins TRBV30 and TRBJ2-7; tentative D call: TRBD2 (6 bases). This CDR3 has 13 amino acids. V lost 4 bases and J 7 bases, leaving 17 bases between the germline ends. The germline CDR1 and CDR2 sequences are GTSNPN and SVGIG (reference sequence). As DNA, the CDR3 is TGTGCCTGGAAGACTAGTATGCCTCGGGAGCAGTACTTC. It yields the protein CAWKTSMPREQYF.

This chain uses TRBV7-3 with TRBJ2-1; possible D gene TRBD2, 6 bases. The V end was cut by 1 base, the J end by 4 bases, with 17 bases between. Germline lookup yields CDR1 SGHTA and CDR2 FQGTGA. The CDR3 totals 17 residues. CDR3 sequence: CASSLMGGPGEYNEQFF. In nucleotides, the CDR3 is TGTGCCAGCAGCTTAATGGGAGGCCCGGGGGAGTACAATGAGCAGTTCTTC.

The rearrangement joins TRBV4-1 to TRBJ2-1, with D possibly matching TRBD2 (5 bases). The V end was cut by 4 bases, the J end by 4 bases, with 17 bases between. This CDR3 spans 16 amino acids. From germline, CDR1 is MGHRA and CDR2 YSYEKL. For the CDR3, the DNA is TGCGCCAGCAGCCGCCTGAGGGCCCATAATTACAATGAGCAGTTCTTC. This gives the protein CASSRLRAHNYNEQFF.

The gene calls are TRBV10-3 and TRBJ2-6; 7 bases are shared with TRBD1. The V gene end was trimmed by 4 bases and the J gene end by 2 bases; junction bases not matched to a gene: 2. CDR1 and CDR2 (germline): ENHRY, SYGVKD. There are 15 residues in the CDR3. CDR3 DNA: TGTGCCATCAGTGCCCAGGGGGCTGGGGCCAACGTCCTGACTTTC. This codes for CAISAQGAGANVLTF.

The genes are TRBV7-9 and TRBJ2-1; D is uncertain. The CDR3 sequence is 12 residues long. Germline CDR1 and CDR2: SEHNR and FQNEAQ (reference sequence). V shed 3 bases and J shed 4 bases, with 4 bases lying between them. The CDR3 reads CASSLLYNEQFF. The CDR3 region has the DNA TGTGCCAGCAGCTTGTTATACAATGAGCAGTTCTTC.

The gene calls are TRBV19 and TRBJ2-7; a possible D gene is TRBD2 (5 bases). The CDR3 has 14 amino acids. Deletions cut 4 bases from V and 0 bases from J, with 10 bases between. Germline assignment: CDR1 LNHDA and CDR2 SQIVND (reference sequence). The CDR3 DNA reads TGTGCCAGTAGTACGACTGGGAGCTCCTACGAGCAGTACTTC. It is translated as CASSTTGSSYEQYF.